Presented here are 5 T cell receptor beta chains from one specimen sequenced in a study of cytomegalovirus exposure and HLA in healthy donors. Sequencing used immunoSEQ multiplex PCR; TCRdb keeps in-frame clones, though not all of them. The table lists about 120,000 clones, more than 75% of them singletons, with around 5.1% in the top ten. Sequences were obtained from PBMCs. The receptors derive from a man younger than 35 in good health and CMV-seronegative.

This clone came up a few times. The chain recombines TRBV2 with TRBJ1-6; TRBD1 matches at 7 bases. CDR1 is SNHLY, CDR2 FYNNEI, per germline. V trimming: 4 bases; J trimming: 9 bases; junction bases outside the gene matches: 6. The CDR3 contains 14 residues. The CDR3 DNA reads TGTGCCAGCAGTGGAGAGGGGGCCCCTTCACCCCTCCACTTT. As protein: CASSGEGAPSPLHF.

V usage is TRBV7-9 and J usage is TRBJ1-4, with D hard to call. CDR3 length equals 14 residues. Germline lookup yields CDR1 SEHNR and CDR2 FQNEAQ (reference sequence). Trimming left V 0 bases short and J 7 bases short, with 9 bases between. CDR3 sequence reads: CASSLAKGGEKLFF. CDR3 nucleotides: TGTGCCAGCAGCTTAGCGAAAGGAGGTGAAAAACTGTTTTTT. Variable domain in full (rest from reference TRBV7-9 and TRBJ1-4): DTGVSQNPRHKITKRGQNVTFRCDPISEHNRLYWYRQTLGQGPEFLTYFQNEAQLEKSRLLSDRFSAERPKGSFSTLEIQRTEQGDSAMYLCASSLAKGGEKLFFGSGTQLSVL.

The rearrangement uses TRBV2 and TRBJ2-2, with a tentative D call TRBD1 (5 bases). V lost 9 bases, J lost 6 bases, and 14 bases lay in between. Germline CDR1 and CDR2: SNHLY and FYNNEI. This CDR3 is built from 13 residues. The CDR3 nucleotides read TGTGCCAGGAAGGGGCCTGATGCCGGGGAGCTGTTTTTT. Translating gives CARKGPDAGELFF.

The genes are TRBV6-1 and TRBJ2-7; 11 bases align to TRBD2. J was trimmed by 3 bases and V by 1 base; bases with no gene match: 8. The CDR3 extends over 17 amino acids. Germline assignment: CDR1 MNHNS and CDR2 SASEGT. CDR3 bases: TGTGCCAGCAGTGAAGTTTCGACTAGCGGGATAAGCTACGAGCAGTACTTC. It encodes CASSEVSTSGISYEQYF.

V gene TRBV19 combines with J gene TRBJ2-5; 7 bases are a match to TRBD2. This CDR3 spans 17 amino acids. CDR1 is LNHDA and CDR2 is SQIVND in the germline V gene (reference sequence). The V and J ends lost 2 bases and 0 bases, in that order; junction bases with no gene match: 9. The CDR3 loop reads CASSIRSVGGNQETQYF. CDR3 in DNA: TGTGCCAGTAGTATACGGAGCGTGGGAGGGAACCAAGAGACCCAGTACTTC.